The clone carrying this T cell receptor (beta chain) has only one observation. The antigen remains unidentified. The sample comes from a study of brain T cells in children with intractable seizures. General study points: Patients' HCMV serostatus was unknown; virus specificity rests on CDR3 similarity alone.

Sequencing was performed with immunoSEQ multiplex PCR; in TCRdb, only in-frame clones are kept and a portion is missing. The sample has 80,000 or so clones, about 93% seen once. Per germline, CDR1 LNHNV and CDR2 YYDKDF (reference sequence). The CDR3 is 17 residues long. V shed 6 bases and J shed 2 bases, with 21 bases lying between them. Sequenced here: peripheral blood, sampled at surgery. The chain links TRBV15 to TRBJ2-3; a weak D match, TRBD1 (6 bases). The TCR originated in a girl under 10 years old with Rasmussen encephalitis and intractable seizures. CDR3 region: CATSGGLRNPYTDTQYF. The CDR3 region has the DNA TGTGCCACCAGTGGGGGCCTGAGAAATCCCTACACAGATACGCAGTATTTT.